This TCR beta chain was observed in a study of tumor-infiltrating lymphocytes in primary liver carcinoma. Across the study: Tumors measured 4.2 to 10 cm and were stage T1-T3 N0M0. The study, taken as a whole, reports: A significantly higher top-250-clone fraction was found in tumors than in blood (p = 0.039). Researchers found tumor-adjacent and tumor-blood pairs overlapped less than tumor region pairs.

It was from about 21-30 mg of unsorted bulk tissue that RNA and DNA were co-extracted. HBV chronically infected the treatment-naive patients. Remarks on this clonotype: Its antigen remains unidentified. One end of the junction is discordant with germline, which a read error may explain.

The CDR3 totals 16 residues. Germline values: CDR1 LGHNA, CDR2 YNFKEQ. Total RNA (roughly 530 ng) served as template for TCR beta cDNA synthesis primed by a constant-region primer. Modified slightly, ARM-PCR produced TCR beta libraries over three nested multiplex PCR rounds. Running 9 to 11 cycles apiece, the first two PCR rounds relied on TRBV1-TRBV30 forward primers together with a C-beta reverse primer. MiXCR, run by TCRdb on the multiplex PCR reads, gives a single entry per CDR3 protein. The repertoire holds roughly 120,000 distinct CDR3 sequences, with about two thirds as singletons. Sequencing input: tumor-adjacent normal liver tissue. The chain employs TRBV4-2 and TRBJ2-7; TRBD1 or TRBD2 may be the D gene (5 bases each). This clonotype was sampled from a woman aged 60-70 years with primary liver carcinoma and hepatitis B virus infection. CDR3 nucleotides: TGTGCCAGTAGCCAAGGGATCCGGGACGGACCCTACGAGCAGTACTTC. This gives the protein CASSQGIRDGPYEQYF.